This entry lists 14 T cell receptor beta chains sequenced from one sample in a study of regulatory T cells in long-lasting Graves disease. Construction of the TCR beta libraries employed iRepertoire HTBI primers in conjunction with Arm-PCR of CDR3 regions. TCRdb independently ran MiXCR on the multiplex PCR reads; one entry per CDR3 protein. The data show 300,000 to 400,000 distinct CDR3 sequences, about a sixth seen once. The sample's time point: newly diagnosed GD, antithyroid drugs for less than 3 months. The TCR library was made from RNA extracted from PBMCs. The sample consisted of peripheral blood mononuclear cells (PBMCs), taken at new diagnosis, from a patient treated with antithyroid drugs. These receptor sequences come from a female donor with Graves disease.

The table lists this clonotype with many counts. This rearrangement joins TRBV20-1 to TRBJ1-2, with TRBD1 matching 8 bases. Germline loops: CDR1 DFQATT, CDR2 SNEGSKA (reference sequence). The CDR3 has 13 residues. The ends lost 6 bases at V and 2 bases at J; junction bases unmatched: 5. CDR3 DNA: TGCAGTGCCACTAGGACAGGGAACTATGGCTACACCTTC. It codes for CSATRTGNYGYTF.

This clonotype appeared many times. The V and J genes are TRBV24-1 and TRBJ1-5; D not certain. The CDR3 is made up of 13 amino acids. V was pared by 0 bases and J by 7 bases, with 6 bases between. Germline values: CDR1 KGHDR, CDR2 SFDVKD. The CDR3: CATSDLNGQPQHF. CDR3 bases: TGTGCCACCAGTGATTTGAATGGGCAGCCCCAGCATTTT.

This clonotype was seen ten or more times. The rearrangement links TRBV10-3 to TRBJ1-2; 7 nucleotides match TRBD1. CDR3 length: 15 amino acids. J gave up 0 bases and V 6 bases, and 7 bases lay outside the gene matches. CDR1 and CDR2 from the germline V gene are ENHRY and SYGVKD. The CDR3 sequence: CAIRDSDRPNYGYTF. The CDR3 nucleotides read TGTGCCATCAGGGACTCGGACAGGCCTAACTATGGCTACACCTTC.

This clonotype occurred many times. The chain combines TRBV6-2 or TRBV6-3 with TRBJ2-7, with 7 positions matching TRBD2. This CDR3 has 14 amino acids. With 0 bases clipped from V and 3 bases from J, the junction kept 2 bases outside the gene matches. Per the germline V gene, CDR1 is MNHEY and CDR2 is SVGEGT. CDR3 DNA: TGTGCCAGCAGTTACTCGAGCGGGATCTACGAGCAGTACTTC. It encodes CASSYSSGIYEQYF.

The J gene is TRBJ1-1, the V gene TRBV4-1; 11 nucleotides match TRBD1. The V and J ends lost 1 base and 3 bases, in that order; junction bases with no gene match: 7. In germline, CDR1 is MGHRA, CDR2 YSYEKL. The CDR3 runs 17 residues. DNA for the CDR3: TGCGCCAGCAGCCAAGCTGGACAGGGGGCGATGGACACTGAAGCTTTCTTT. Protein: CASSQAGQGAMDTEAFF.

The chain has TRBV5-1 and TRBJ1-2; D remains unclear. Looked up from germline, CDR1 is SGHRS and CDR2 is YFSETQ. Trimming removed 0 bases from V and 5 bases from J, with 14 bases in between. The CDR3 covers 15 residues. CDR3 nucleotide sequence: TGCGCCAGCAGCTTGGCCGAGAGGGTTACTTATGGCTACACCTTC. Protein sequence: CASSLAERVTYGYTF. The full variable domain, with the rest looked up from reference TRBV5-1 and TRBJ1-2, is KAGVTQTPRYLIKTRGQQVTLSCSPISGHRSVSWYQQTPGQGLQFLFEYFSETQRNKGNFPGRFSGRQFSNSRSEMNVSTLELGDSALYLCASSLAERVTYGYTFGSGTRLTVV.

Concerning this clonotype: This may come from a read error, since a much larger clone is one base off. CDR3 bases: TGTGCCAGCAGCGGGGGGGAGACTACGAACACCGGGGGGCTGTTTTTT. This translates into CASSGGETTNTGGLFF. The chain links TRBV6-1 to TRBJ2-2; 8 nucleotides align to TRBD2. The CDR3 is 16 residues long. Germline loops: CDR1 MNHNS, CDR2 SASEGT.

This clonotype was found many times. The chain has TRBV14 and TRBJ2-1; TRBD1 matches 10 bases. The V and J ends lost 2 bases and 10 bases, in that order; junction bases with no gene match: 11. Germline-derived CDR1 and CDR2 are SGHDN and FVKESK. This CDR3 is built from 16 residues. The CDR3 protein is CASSQPGQGTFGEQFF. CDR3 DNA sequence: TGTGCCAGCAGCCAACCGGGACAGGGGACCTTTGGGGAGCAGTTCTTC.

This clonotype was observed at least ten times. This chain joins TRBV6-1 and TRBJ2-7, with D possibly being TRBD2 (5 bases). The CDR3 is made up of 15 amino acids. V lost 5 bases and J 3 bases, leaving 17 bases between the germline ends. Germline V gives CDR1 MNHNS, CDR2 SASEGT. The CDR3 loop reads CASSPRLIEGYEQYF. CDR3 coding DNA: TGTGCCAGCAGTCCCCGACTAATCGAGGGCTACGAGCAGTACTTC.

This clonotype has a count of ten or more. The J gene is TRBJ2-7, the V gene TRBV12-5; tentative D call: TRBD1 (6 bases). CDR3 length: 15 amino acids. Germline V lookup: CDR1 LGHNT, CDR2 FRNRAP. The V end was cut by 5 bases, the J end by 2 bases, with 16 bases between. Here the CDR3 DNA reads TGTGCTAGTGGTAGGGGCAGGGGAAAACCCTACGAGCAGTACTTC. It codes for CASGRGRGKPYEQYF.

This clonotype has ten or more counts. The chain recombines TRBV18 with TRBJ2-7, with D tentatively TRBD2 (5 bases). This CDR3 is 14 amino acids long. Looked up from germline, CDR1 is KGHSH and CDR2 is LQKENI. The V end was cut by 2 bases, the J end by 5 bases, with 13 bases between. DNA of the CDR3: TGTGCCAGCTCACCATCTCTGGGGAGCCACGAGCAGTACTTC. Residues: CASSPSLGSHEQYF. Supplemented by reference TRBV18 and TRBJ2-7, the full variable domain reads NAGVMQNPRHLVRRRGQEARLRCSPMKGHSHVYWYRQLPEEGLKFMVYLQKENIIDESGMPKERFSAEFPKEGPSILRIQQVVRGDSAAYFCASSPSLGSHEQYFGPGTRLTVT.

This clonotype was picked up many times. A clone one base away is much larger, so this may be a read error. This chain links TRBV6-4 with TRBJ2-3; TRBD2 matches 10 bases. The germline V gene encodes CDR1 MRHNA and CDR2 SNTAGT. V gave up 6 bases and J gave up 0 bases; unmatched junction bases: 3. The CDR3 length is 15 residues. This chain's CDR3 is CASSSTSGSTDTQYF. The DNA of the CDR3 is TGTGCCAGCAGCTCGACTAGCGGGAGCACAGATACGCAGTATTTT.

This clonotype was picked up a small number of times. The J gene is TRBJ2-2, the V gene TRBV7-2; D ambiguous. Trimming took off 5 bases at V and 3 bases at J, with 4 bases between the two ends. The CDR3 totals 12 residues. CDR1 and CDR2 from the germline V gene are SGHTA and FQGNSA. In DNA form, the CDR3 reads TGTGCCAGCAGCGCTTACACCGGGGAGCTGTTTTTT. Residues: CASSAYTGELFF.

V and J are TRBV29-1 and TRBJ2-5, with D perhaps TRBD2 (5 bases). CDR1 SQVTM and CDR2 ANQGSEA come from the germline V gene. Trimming pared 4 bases from V and 5 bases from J, leaving 14 bases between. The CDR3 consists of 13 residues. CDR3 coding DNA: TGCAGCGTTGCGGTCGGGGTGAGGGAGACCCAGTACTTC. Amino acids: CSVAVGVRETQYF.